Listed here are 10 T cell receptor beta chains from one sample, sequenced in a study of blood T cells in healthy people across ages. A second PCR, run for roughly 7 to 11 cycles, used a sample-barcoded 5' primer plus a J-beta primer mix. TCRdb re-analysed the 5' RACE reads in MiXCR, keeping a single row per CDR3 protein. The sample has 1.8 million or so distinct CDR3 sequences; roughly 43% are singletons. Sequenced material: blood. The receptor source for this set is a human donor in good health.

The gene calls are TRBV4-2 and TRBJ2-4; TRBD2 agrees at 13 bases. The J call may be wrong; the DNA end is better matched by TRBJ2-5. The CDR3 has 18 residues. Germline V gene lookup returns CDR1 LGHNA and CDR2 YNFKEQ. DNA for the CDR3: TGTGCCAGCAGCCAGGGGACTAGCGGGGCGGTATTGGAAGAGACCCAGTACTTC. Translated, it gives CASSQGTSGAVLEETQYF.

This clonotype was detected a few times. The chain combines TRBV11-3 with TRBJ2-1; the D is unclear. CDR1 and CDR2 from the germline V gene are SGHNT and YENEEA. V was cut by 2 bases and J by 10 bases, with 18 bases left in between. The length of the CDR3 is 15 residues. This CDR3 reads CASSLRSTGVNEQFF. The CDR3 DNA reads as TGTGCCAGCAGCTTAAGGTCCACCGGAGTTAACGAGCAGTTCTTC.

This clonotype was observed at least ten times. The chain is built from TRBV7-2 and TRBJ2-5, with D possibly being TRBD1 (6 bases). The CDR3 has 15 residues. Per the germline V gene, CDR1 is SGHTA and CDR2 is FQGNSA. With 0 bases removed from V and 1 base from J, the gap between germline ends came to 9 bases. CDR3 amino acids: CASSLAGAFQETQYF. The CDR3, as DNA: TGTGCCAGCAGCTTAGCGGGGGCGTTCCAAGAGACCCAGTACTTC.

This clonotype was recorded a few times. The rearrangement uses TRBV7-9 and TRBJ2-4, with TRBD1 matching over 9 bases. The DNA end favors TRBJ2-7, so the J call may be wrong. Germline-derived CDR1 and CDR2 are SEHNR and FQNEAQ (reference sequence). This CDR3 contains 16 residues. The CDR3 coding sequence is TGTGCCAGCAGCTTATTAAACCGGGGACAGGGCGACGAGCAGTACTTC. This gives the protein CASSLLNRGQGDEQYF.

This chain uses TRBV20-1 with TRBJ2-4; D may be TRBD1 or TRBD2 (6 bases each). Looked up from germline, CDR1 is DFQATT and CDR2 is SNEGSKA (reference sequence). Trimming cost V 4 bases and J 0 bases, with 13 bases left between them. The CDR3 length is 15 residues. CDR3 sequence reads: CSANSGALAKNIQYF. Here the CDR3 DNA reads TGCAGTGCTAATTCGGGGGCACTAGCCAAAAACATTCAGTACTTC.

There are a few counts of this clonotype. The chain is built from TRBV4-1 and TRBJ2-5; TRBD1 matches 9 bases. Germline lookup yields CDR1 MGHRA and CDR2 YSYEKL. V shed 5 bases and J 7 bases; nucleotides not matched to a gene: 8. CDR3 length equals 14 residues. The CDR3 region is CASSYRDREVTQYF. In DNA, the CDR3 is TGCGCCAGCAGCTACCGGGACAGGGAGGTGACCCAGTACTTC.

The chain recombines TRBV12-3 or TRBV12-4 with TRBJ1-2, with D unclear. This CDR3 has 12 amino acids. V shed 2 bases and J shed 9 bases, with 10 bases lying between them. The CDR3 here is CASSLLGRSYTF. The CDR3, as DNA: TGTGCCAGCAGTTTATTAGGGAGGAGCTACACCTTC.

This clonotype was found once. Since no conserved phenylalanine or tryptophan closes the CDR3, a read error is the likely cause. The chain joins TRBV5-1 to TRBJ2-3; 9 nucleotides align to TRBD2. V dropped 4 bases and J dropped 5; count of bases not matched to a gene: 14. The CDR3 consists of 17 residues. Germline-derived CDR1 and CDR2 are SGHRS and YFSETQ. CDR3 DNA: TGCGCCAGCAGCCAACAATTCAGCGGGGGGTCGGGAGATACGCAGTATGTT. It is translated as CASSQQFSGGSGDTQYV.

This clonotype has a handful of counts. The rearrangement uses TRBV27 and TRBJ2-7; TRBD1 might be the D (6 bases). Trimming took off 6 bases at V and 0 bases at J, with 12 bases between the two ends. Germline V gives CDR1 MNHEY, CDR2 SMNVEV (reference sequence). The length of the CDR3 is 14 residues. The CDR3 here is CASSGRQASYEQYF. The CDR3 DNA follows: TGTGCCAGCAGCGGCCGACAGGCCTCCTACGAGCAGTACTTC.

The rearrangement joins TRBV5-1 to TRBJ2-3, with D possibly TRBD2 on 5 matching bases. Trimming removed 0 bases at V and 7 bases at J, with 9 bases between. The germline V gene encodes CDR1 SGHRS and CDR2 YFSETQ. The CDR3 extends over 13 amino acids. The CDR3 region has the DNA TGCGCCAGCAGCTTGGCCACTAGGAATACGCAGTATTTT. Protein product: CASSLATRNTQYF. Full variable domain (missing parts from reference TRBV5-1 and TRBJ2-3): KAGVTQTPRYLIKTRGQQVTLSCSPISGHRSVSWYQQTPGQGLQFLFEYFSETQRNKGNFPGRFSGRQFSNSRSEMNVSTLELGDSALYLCASSLATRNTQYFGPGTRLTVL.